A selection of T cell receptor beta chains follows, all from one sample in a study of T cell clusters in autoimmune cytopenias. TCRdb reprocessed the multiplex PCR reads, with one entry per CDR3 protein and no DNA. This sample's clone table lists 10,000 to 15,000 distinct CDR3 sequences. In addition, the sample was reused for a study of T cell repertoires in aging, cancer and after chemotherapy.

Input material: peripheral blood. All receptors come from a human donor in good health. Both conserved end residues are part of each CDR3. Clone size is shown for a subset of rows, as once, few, many or a class of expanded clone.

cdr3_aa j_call clone_size v_call
CATSRGGAPGTDNEKLFF TRBJ1-4 NA TRBV15
CASSQEGSDTEAFF TRBJ1-1 NA TRBV6-5
CASSAHGGELNTGELFF TRBJ2-2 NA TRBV18
CASSYPGDGNQPQHF TRBJ1-5 NA TRBV6-2/TRBV6-3
CATSSQRGRQETQYF TRBJ2-5 NA TRBV15
CASSQFGRPSNTGELFF TRBJ2-2 NA TRBV6-5
CSVERDRGSNQPQHF TRBJ1-5 NA TRBV29-1
CASSLQGQPQHF TRBJ1-5 NA TRBV12-3/TRBV12-4
CASSLEETQYF TRBJ2-5 NA TRBV13
CATSDRTGRAEQFF TRBJ2-1 NA TRBV24-1
CASSRTGNSYNEQFF TRBJ2-1 NA TRBV18
CSVEDRGKSYGYTF TRBJ1-2 medium-sized TRBV29-1
CASSHGTTTEAFF TRBJ1-1 NA TRBV19
CASDGGGQNTGELFF TRBJ2-2 medium-sized TRBV12-3/TRBV12-4
CASRTGGVSTDTQYF TRBJ2-3 NA TRBV6-5
CASGETGIVTGELFF TRBJ2-2 NA TRBV7-9
CASSLSASGVLAKNIQYF TRBJ2-4 NA TRBV11-3
CASRPTTSGGAGEQFF TRBJ2-1 NA TRBV12-3/TRBV12-4
CASSEVVTVSPLHF TRBJ1-6 NA TRBV6-1
CASNLSGGDEQFF TRBJ2-1 NA TRBV12-3/TRBV12-4
CASSPPRGYTF TRBJ1-2 NA TRBV11-3
CASSPGQGATNEKLFF TRBJ1-4 NA TRBV12-3/TRBV12-4
CASSSTTGGVGELFF TRBJ2-2 NA TRBV5-4
CASSLRPWEHEKLFF TRBJ1-4 NA TRBV5-5
CATATGAGNTIYF TRBJ1-3 NA TRBV6-5
CASGTGSSTGELFF TRBJ2-2 NA TRBV11-3
CASSYSPRAEGGYTF TRBJ1-2 NA TRBV6-5
CASSIRRADSTQYF TRBJ2-5 NA TRBV19
CASSYSPDRANSPLHF TRBJ1-6 NA TRBV6-5
CASSLESRGPHGYTF TRBJ1-2 medium-sized TRBV11-1
CSVEAQGFDEQFF TRBJ2-1 medium-sized TRBV29-1
CASSRTSTIETQYF TRBJ2-5 NA TRBV6-2/TRBV6-3
CASSGRGLDTEAFF TRBJ1-1 NA TRBV6-5
CSVALAGPNQPQHF TRBJ1-5 medium-sized TRBV29-1
CASSLKLAASSYEQYF TRBJ2-7 NA TRBV6-5
CASSRGQGRDYGYTF TRBJ1-2 NA TRBV5-5
CASSPLGTGRNEAFF TRBJ1-1 NA TRBV6-5
CASSYSRAAEETQYF TRBJ2-5 NA TRBV6-2/TRBV6-3
CASSLGPNTEAFF TRBJ1-1 medium-sized TRBV12-3/TRBV12-4
CASSSVRAADTQYF TRBJ2-3 NA TRBV6-5
CSVAESVGWAEQFF TRBJ2-1 medium-sized TRBV29-1
CASSLVGNPGGTEAFF TRBJ1-1 NA TRBV5-4
CASSFSGTAPGKLFF TRBJ1-4 NA TRBV27
CASSLGRSAYEQYF TRBJ2-7 medium-sized TRBV11-3
CASGPTGSSGNTIYF TRBJ1-3 NA TRBV6-5
CASRPDRANTGELFF TRBJ2-2 NA TRBV4-3
CAWRKGRESLHF TRBJ1-6 NA TRBV30
CAWSYPMGTQYF TRBJ2-5 NA TRBV30
CSVEEKLAGAPEQYF TRBJ2-7 medium-sized TRBV29-1
CAWTLYGPSYEQYF TRBJ2-7 NA TRBV30
CASSLNTGARSETQYF TRBJ2-5 medium-sized TRBV11-1
CASSSGQLGYTF TRBJ1-2 NA TRBV11-3
CASSYSPGSYGYTF TRBJ1-2 NA TRBV6-5
CASSLAADTEAFF TRBJ1-1 NA TRBV5-1
CASSLAGLAGIELFF TRBJ2-2 NA TRBV5-1
CASSLLGQGSNEQFF TRBJ2-1 NA TRBV7-9
CAWSPRDGAFF TRBJ1-1 NA TRBV30
CASSFGGRPPTQYF TRBJ2-3 medium-sized TRBV11-3
CASSPTPENEQYF TRBJ2-7 NA TRBV18